The clone carrying this TCR beta chain was counted many times. The antigen remains unidentified. The data stem from a study of T-cell reconstitution after alpha-beta-depleted transplantation in children. Findings of the study overall: Newly produced T cells mostly accounted for T-cell counts and diversity one year post-transplant. Expanded graft clones numbering several hundred reportedly gave rise to alpha-beta T cells about two months after transplant. Surviving recipient T cells and thymic progenitors accounted for the high day-60 TCRbeta diversity observed in some patients.

Unique molecular identifiers were incorporated when the TCRbeta library was constructed. TCRdb fed the PCR reads into MiXCR, producing one record per CDR3 protein. Of about 600,000 distinct CDR3 sequences listed, 23% are singletons. Losses at the gene ends were 1 base for V and 4 bases for J; bases not matched to a gene: 3. Germline V gene sequence: CDR1 SGHTA, CDR2 FQGNSA. This CDR3 is built from 15 residues. The input for sequencing was PBMCs, mostly from graft donor cells, taken 360 days after TCRalphabeta/CD19-depleted stem cell transplant. This receptor was obtained from a boy under three years old who had a stem cell transplant for acute myeloid leukemia, so the T cells may come from the graft donor. This chain uses TRBV7-2 with TRBJ1-5; 8 positions match TRBD1. CDR3 sequence reads: CASSLGNRGNQPQHF. CDR3 sequence (DNA): TGTGCCAGCAGCTTAGGGAACAGGGGGAATCAGCCCCAGCATTTT.